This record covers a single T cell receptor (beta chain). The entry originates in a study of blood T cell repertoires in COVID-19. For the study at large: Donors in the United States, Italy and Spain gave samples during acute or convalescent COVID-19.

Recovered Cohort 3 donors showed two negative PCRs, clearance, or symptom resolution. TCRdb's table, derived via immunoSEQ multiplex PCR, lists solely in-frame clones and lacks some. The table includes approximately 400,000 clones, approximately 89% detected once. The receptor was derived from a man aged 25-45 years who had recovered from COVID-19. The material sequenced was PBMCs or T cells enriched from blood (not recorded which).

CDR3 nucleotides: TGTGCCAGCAGTTACGATAGGCTGGGAGGCAATGAGCAGTTCTTC. This encodes CASSYDRLGGNEQFF. V usage is TRBV6-6 and J usage is TRBJ2-1; D may be TRBD2 (6 bases). Germline V gene lookup returns CDR1 MNHNY and CDR2 SVGAGI (reference sequence). CDR3 length equals 15 residues. V lost 2 bases and J 6 bases, leaving 14 bases between the germline ends.